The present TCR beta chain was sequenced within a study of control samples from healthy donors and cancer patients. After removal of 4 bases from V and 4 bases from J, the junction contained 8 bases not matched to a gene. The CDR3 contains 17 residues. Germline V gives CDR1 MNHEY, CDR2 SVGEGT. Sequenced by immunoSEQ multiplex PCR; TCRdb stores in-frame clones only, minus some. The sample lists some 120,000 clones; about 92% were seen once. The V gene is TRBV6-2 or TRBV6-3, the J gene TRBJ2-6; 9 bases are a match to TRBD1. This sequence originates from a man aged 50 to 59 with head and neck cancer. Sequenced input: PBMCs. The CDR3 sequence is CASSSGQGVTGANVLTF. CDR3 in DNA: TGTGCCAGCAGTTCGGGACAGGGAGTGACCGGGGCCAACGTCCTGACTTTC.